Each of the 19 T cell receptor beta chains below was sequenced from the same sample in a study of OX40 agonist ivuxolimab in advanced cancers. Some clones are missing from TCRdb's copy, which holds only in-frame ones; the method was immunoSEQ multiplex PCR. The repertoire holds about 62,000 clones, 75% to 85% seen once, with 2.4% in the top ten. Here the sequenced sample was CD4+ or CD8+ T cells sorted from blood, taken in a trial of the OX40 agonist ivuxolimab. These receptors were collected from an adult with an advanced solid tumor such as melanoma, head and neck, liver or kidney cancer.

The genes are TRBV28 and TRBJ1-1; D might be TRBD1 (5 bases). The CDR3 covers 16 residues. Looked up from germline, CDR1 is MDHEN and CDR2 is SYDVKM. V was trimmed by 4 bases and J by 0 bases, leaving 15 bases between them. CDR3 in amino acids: CASSSAGTVMNTEAFF. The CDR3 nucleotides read TGTGCCAGCAGTTCAGCCGGGACGGTGATGAACACTGAAGCTTTCTTT.

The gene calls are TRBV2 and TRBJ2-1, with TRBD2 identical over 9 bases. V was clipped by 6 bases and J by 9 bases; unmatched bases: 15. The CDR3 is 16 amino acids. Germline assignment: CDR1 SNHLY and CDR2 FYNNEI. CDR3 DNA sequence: TGTGCCAGCAGGGAGTTGGCGGGGGGGCGCGGGACTGAGCAGTTCTTC. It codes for CASRELAGGRGTEQFF.

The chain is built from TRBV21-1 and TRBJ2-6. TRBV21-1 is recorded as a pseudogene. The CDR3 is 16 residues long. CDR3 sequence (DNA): TGTGCCAGCAGCCTCCGACCGATCTCTGGGGCCAACGTCCTGACTTTC. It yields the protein CASSLRPISGANVLTF.

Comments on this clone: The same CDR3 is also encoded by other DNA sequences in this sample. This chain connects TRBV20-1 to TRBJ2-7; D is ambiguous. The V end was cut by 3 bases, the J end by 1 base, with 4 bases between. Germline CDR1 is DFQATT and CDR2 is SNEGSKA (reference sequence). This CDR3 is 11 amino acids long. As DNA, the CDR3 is TGCAGTGCTAGTGGGTCCTACGAGCAGTACTTC. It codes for CSASGSYEQYF.

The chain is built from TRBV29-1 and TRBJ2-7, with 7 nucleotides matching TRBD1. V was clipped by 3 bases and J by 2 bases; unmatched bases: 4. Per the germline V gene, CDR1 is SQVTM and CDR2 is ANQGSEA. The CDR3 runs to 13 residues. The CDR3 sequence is CSVEGDRAYEQYF. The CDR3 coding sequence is TGCAGCGTTGAGGGAGACAGGGCCTACGAGCAGTACTTC.

This CDR3 is CASSEYSGLGETQYF. CDR3 sequence (DNA): TGTGCCAGCAGTGAATACTCCGGCCTTGGGGAGACCCAGTACTTC. V usage is TRBV25-1 and J usage is TRBJ2-5, with unresolved D. Trimming removed 0 bases at V and 5 bases at J, with 13 bases between. The length of the CDR3 is 15 residues. Germline V gives CDR1 MGHDK, CDR2 SYGVNS.

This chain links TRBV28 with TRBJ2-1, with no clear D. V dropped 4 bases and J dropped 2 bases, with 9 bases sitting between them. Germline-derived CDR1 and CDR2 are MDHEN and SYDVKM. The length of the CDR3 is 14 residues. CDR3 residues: CASSWLTTYNEQFF. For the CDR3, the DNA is TGTGCCAGCAGTTGGCTTACAACCTACAATGAGCAGTTCTTC.

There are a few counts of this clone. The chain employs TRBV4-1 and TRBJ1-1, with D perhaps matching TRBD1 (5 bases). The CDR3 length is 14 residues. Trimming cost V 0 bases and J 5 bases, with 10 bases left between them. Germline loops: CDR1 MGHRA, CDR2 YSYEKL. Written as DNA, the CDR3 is TGCGCCAGCAGCCAAGATTCGAGGGGAACTGAAGCTTTCTTT. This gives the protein CASSQDSRGTEAFF.

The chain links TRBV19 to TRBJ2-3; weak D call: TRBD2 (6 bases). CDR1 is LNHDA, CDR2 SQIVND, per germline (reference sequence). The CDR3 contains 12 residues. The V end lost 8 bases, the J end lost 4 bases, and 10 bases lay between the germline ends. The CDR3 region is CASRSGADTQYF. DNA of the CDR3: TGTGCCAGTCGGTCGGGGGCAGATACGCAGTATTTT.

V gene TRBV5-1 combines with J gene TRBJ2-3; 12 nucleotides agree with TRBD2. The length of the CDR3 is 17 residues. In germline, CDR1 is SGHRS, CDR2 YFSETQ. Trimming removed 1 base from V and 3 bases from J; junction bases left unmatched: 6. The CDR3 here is CASSLNPTSGGTDTQYF. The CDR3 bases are TGCGCCAGCAGCTTGAACCCAACTAGCGGGGGGACAGATACGCAGTATTTT. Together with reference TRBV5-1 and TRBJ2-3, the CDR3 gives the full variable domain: KAGVTQTPRYLIKTRGQQVTLSCSPISGHRSVSWYQQTPGQGLQFLFEYFSETQRNKGNFPGRFSGRQFSNSRSEMNVSTLELGDSALYLCASSLNPTSGGTDTQYFGPGTRLTVL.

The CDR3 is CASPRGRGLTEAFF. The CDR3 coding sequence is TGTGCCAGCCCTAGGGGCAGGGGGCTGACTGAAGCTTTCTTT. This chain uses TRBV28 with TRBJ1-1; 8 bases line up with TRBD1. There are 14 residues in the CDR3. Germline-derived CDR1 and CDR2 are MDHEN and SYDVKM. The junction had 10 bases not matched to a gene; V was cut back by 8 bases and J by 5 bases.

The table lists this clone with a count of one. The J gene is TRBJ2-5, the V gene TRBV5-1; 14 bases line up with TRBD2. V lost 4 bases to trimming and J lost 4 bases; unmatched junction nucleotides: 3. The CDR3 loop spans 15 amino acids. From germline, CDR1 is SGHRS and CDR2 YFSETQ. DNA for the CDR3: TGCGCCAGCAGCACCGGACTAGCGGGGGGAGAGACCCAGTACTTC. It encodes CASSTGLAGGETQYF. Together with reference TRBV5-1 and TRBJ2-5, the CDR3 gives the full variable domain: KAGVTQTPRYLIKTRGQQVTLSCSPISGHRSVSWYQQTPGQGLQFLFEYFSETQRNKGNFPGRFSGRQFSNSRSEMNVSTLELGDSALYLCASSTGLAGGETQYFGPGTRLLVL.

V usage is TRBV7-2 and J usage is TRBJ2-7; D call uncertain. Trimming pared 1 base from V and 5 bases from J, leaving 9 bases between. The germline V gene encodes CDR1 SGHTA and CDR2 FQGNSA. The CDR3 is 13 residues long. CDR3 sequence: CASSLVVGNEQYF. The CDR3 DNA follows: TGTGCCAGCAGCTTAGTGGTGGGTAACGAGCAGTACTTC.

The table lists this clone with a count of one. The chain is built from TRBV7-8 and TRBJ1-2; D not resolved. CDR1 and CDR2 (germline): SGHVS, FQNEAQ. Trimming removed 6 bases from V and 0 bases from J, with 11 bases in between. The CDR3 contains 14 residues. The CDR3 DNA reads TGTGCCAGCAGTGCCGACACGGCTAACTATGGCTACACCTTC. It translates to CASSADTANYGYTF.

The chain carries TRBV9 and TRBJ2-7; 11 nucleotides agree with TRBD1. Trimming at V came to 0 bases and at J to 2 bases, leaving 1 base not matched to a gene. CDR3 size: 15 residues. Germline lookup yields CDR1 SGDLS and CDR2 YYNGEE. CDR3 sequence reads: CASSVGDRGTYEQYF. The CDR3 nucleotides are TGTGCCAGCAGCGTAGGGGACAGGGGGACCTACGAGCAGTACTTC. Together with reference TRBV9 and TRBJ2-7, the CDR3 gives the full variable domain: DSGVTQTPKHLITATGQRVTLRCSPRSGDLSVYWYQQSLDQGLQFLIQYYNGEERAKGNILERFSAQQFPDLHSELNLSSLELGDSALYFCASSVGDRGTYEQYFGPGTRLTVT.

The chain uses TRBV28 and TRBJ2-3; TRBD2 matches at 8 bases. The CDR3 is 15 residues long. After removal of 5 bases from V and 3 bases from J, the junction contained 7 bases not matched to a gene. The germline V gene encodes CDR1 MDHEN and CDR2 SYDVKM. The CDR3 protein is CASSPRGGGTDTQYF. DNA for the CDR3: TGTGCCAGCAGTCCCCGGGGGGGCGGAACAGATACGCAGTATTTT. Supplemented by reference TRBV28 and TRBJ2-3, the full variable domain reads DVKVTQSSRYLVKRTGEKVFLECVQDMDHENMFWYRQDPGLGLRLIYFSYDVKMKEKGDIPEGYSVSREKKERFSLILESASTNQTSMYLCASSPRGGGTDTQYFGPGTRLTVL.

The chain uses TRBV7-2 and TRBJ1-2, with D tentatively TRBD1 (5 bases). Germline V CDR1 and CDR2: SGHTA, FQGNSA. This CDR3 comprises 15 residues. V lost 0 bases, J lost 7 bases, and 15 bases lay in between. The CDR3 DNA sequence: TGTGCCAGCAGCTTAGCGCTTGGGACCATGGGTGGCTACACCTTC. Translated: CASSLALGTMGGYTF.

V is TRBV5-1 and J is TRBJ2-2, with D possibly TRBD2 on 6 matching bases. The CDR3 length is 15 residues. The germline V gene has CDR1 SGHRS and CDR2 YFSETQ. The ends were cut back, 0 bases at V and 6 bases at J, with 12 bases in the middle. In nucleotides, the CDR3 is TGCGCCAGCAGCTTGGTCGGGGGAGACCCCGGGGAGCTGTTTTTT. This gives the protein CASSLVGGDPGELFF. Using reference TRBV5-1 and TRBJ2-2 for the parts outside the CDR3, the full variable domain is KAGVTQTPRYLIKTRGQQVTLSCSPISGHRSVSWYQQTPGQGLQFLFEYFSETQRNKGNFPGRFSGRQFSNSRSEMNVSTLELGDSALYLCASSLVGGDPGELFFGEGSRLTVL.

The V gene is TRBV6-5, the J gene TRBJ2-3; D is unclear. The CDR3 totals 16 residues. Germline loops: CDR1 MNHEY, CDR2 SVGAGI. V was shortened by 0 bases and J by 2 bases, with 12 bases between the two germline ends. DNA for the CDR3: TGTGCCAGCAGTTACTCGAATCCGGCGGCCACAGATACGCAGTATTTT. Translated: CASSYSNPAATDTQYF.